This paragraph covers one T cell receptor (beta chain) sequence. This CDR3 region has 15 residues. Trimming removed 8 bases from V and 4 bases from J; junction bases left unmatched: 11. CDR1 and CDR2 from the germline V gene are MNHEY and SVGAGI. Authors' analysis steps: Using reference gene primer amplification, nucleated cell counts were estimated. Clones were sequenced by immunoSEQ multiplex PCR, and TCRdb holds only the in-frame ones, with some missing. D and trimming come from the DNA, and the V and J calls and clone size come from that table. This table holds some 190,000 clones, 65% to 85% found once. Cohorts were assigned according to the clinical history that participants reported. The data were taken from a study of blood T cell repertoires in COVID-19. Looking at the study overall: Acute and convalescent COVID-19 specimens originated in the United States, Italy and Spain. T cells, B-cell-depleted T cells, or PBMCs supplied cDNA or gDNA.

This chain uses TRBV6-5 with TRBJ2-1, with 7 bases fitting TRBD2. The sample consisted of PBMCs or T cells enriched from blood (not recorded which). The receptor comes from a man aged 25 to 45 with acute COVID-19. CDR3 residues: CASLGRGDKYNEQFF. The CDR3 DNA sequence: TGTGCCAGCTTGGGACGGGGGGATAAATACAATGAGCAGTTCTTC.